The 27 T cell receptor beta chains presented below share a single source sample, sequenced in a study of shared clonotypes between healthy human individuals. Here immunoSEQ multiplex PCR was the method, and the copy in TCRdb shows in-frame clones only, minus some. The data contain about 660,000 clones, around 74% of them singletons. Sequenced: memory CD4+ T cells sorted from blood. Subset meaning: CD45RA-negative fraction. The receptors shown here come from a woman under 40 in good health.

CDR3 amino acids: CASSITGRGNQPQHF. DNA of the CDR3: TGTGCCAGTAGTATAACGGGTAGGGGGAATCAGCCCCAGCATTTT. The V and J genes are TRBV19 and TRBJ1-5, with a weak D call TRBD1 (6 bases). This CDR3 comprises 15 residues. V dropped 2 bases and J dropped 4 bases, with 12 bases sitting between them. CDR1 is LNHDA, CDR2 SQIVND, per germline (reference sequence).

V and J are TRBV7-6 and TRBJ1-1; D possibly corresponds to TRBD1 (5 bases). There are 15 residues in the CDR3. The germline V gene has CDR1 SGHVS and CDR2 FNYEAQ. Deletions cut 2 bases from V and 6 bases from J, with 16 bases between. In DNA, the CDR3 is TGTGCCAGCAGCTTATTGGGGCCTTCGGTCCCTGAAGCTTTCTTT. Encoded protein: CASSLLGPSVPEAFF.

This chain links TRBV5-1 with TRBJ2-5; 8 nucleotides align to TRBD2. Germline V lookup: CDR1 SGHRS, CDR2 YFSETQ. Unmatched junction bases numbered 5, after V lost 0 bases and J lost 1 base. The CDR3 covers 16 residues. The CDR3 sequence: CASSLGVAGLQETQYF. In nucleotides, the CDR3 is TGCGCCAGCAGCTTGGGGGTAGCGGGGCTCCAAGAGACCCAGTACTTC.

This chain connects TRBV9 to TRBJ2-3, with D possibly matching TRBD2 (6 bases). V lost 4 bases and J lost 3, with 18 bases in between. Germline V lookup: CDR1 SGDLS, CDR2 YYNGEE. The CDR3 has 16 residues. The CDR3 reads CASSPEEGVVTDTQYF. In nucleotides, the CDR3 is TGTGCCAGCAGCCCAGAGGAGGGAGTAGTGACAGATACGCAGTATTTT. Drawing the rest from reference TRBV9 and TRBJ2-3, the complete variable domain is DSGVTQTPKHLITATGQRVTLRCSPRSGDLSVYWYQQSLDQGLQFLIQYYNGEERAKGNILERFSAQQFPDLHSELNLSSLELGDSALYFCASSPEEGVVTDTQYFGPGTRLTVL.

The chain joins TRBV9 to TRBJ2-1; D is uncertain. The CDR3 covers 16 residues. V lost 3 bases and J 1 base, leaving 14 bases between the germline ends. Germline CDR1 reads SGDLS; CDR2 reads YYNGEE. The CDR3 DNA reads as TGTGCCAGCAGCGCCCACCCTAGTGGATCCTACAATGAGCAGTTCTTC. This translates into CASSAHPSGSYNEQFF.

This clone was counted once. The V and J genes are TRBV6-6 and TRBJ2-2, with 8 bases lining up with TRBD2. The CDR3 is 14 amino acids. Per the germline V gene, CDR1 is MNHNY and CDR2 is SVGAGI (reference sequence). Unmatched junction bases numbered 4, after V lost 10 bases and J lost 0 bases. The CDR3 reads CATIAGTNTGELFF. The CDR3 bases are TGTGCCACCATAGCGGGGACGAACACCGGGGAGCTGTTTTTT.

This chain joins TRBV4-1 and TRBJ1-4; no firm D call. The CDR3 is made up of 16 amino acids. Trimming shortened V by 5 bases and J by 0 bases, and 13 bases separated the two germline ends. Germline V lookup: CDR1 MGHRA, CDR2 YSYEKL. The CDR3 is CASSYPGSSTNEKLFF. The CDR3 nucleotides read TGCGCCAGCAGCTATCCCGGGAGTTCAACTAATGAAAAACTGTTTTTT.

This clone was observed many times. This chain connects TRBV28 to TRBJ2-7; D is unresolved. There are 12 residues in the CDR3. Germline assignment: CDR1 MDHEN and CDR2 SYDVKM. Trimming removed 3 bases from V and 2 bases from J, with 5 bases in between. CDR3 DNA sequence: TGTGCCAGCAGTTTCTCCCCCTACGAGCAGTACTTC. Translated: CASSFSPYEQYF.

V and J are TRBV19 and TRBJ2-6; perhaps TRBD2 as D (5 bases). Germline CDR1 reads LNHDA; CDR2 reads SQIVND (reference sequence). This CDR3 is 18 amino acids long. V was cut by 0 bases and J by 3 bases, with 15 bases left in between. The CDR3 loop reads CASSIDVPQRVGANVLTF. As DNA, the CDR3 is TGTGCCAGTAGTATAGATGTCCCCCAGAGGGTTGGGGCCAACGTCCTGACTTTC.

This chain uses TRBV29-1 with TRBJ2-7; D is undetermined. The CDR3 loop spans 16 amino acids. Germline CDR1 and CDR2: SQVTM and ANQGSEA. V lost 4 bases, J lost 5 bases, and 24 bases lay in between. In DNA, the CDR3 is TGCAGCGTTGGGGGTAGGACGGCCCTAGGGCTCCACGAGCAGTACTTC. This gives the protein CSVGGRTALGLHEQYF.

V is TRBV5-1 and J is TRBJ1-2; 9 bases are shared with TRBD1. V lost 4 bases, J lost 1 base, and 11 bases stayed unmatched. Germline V gene data show CDR1 as SGHRS and CDR2 as YFSETQ. CDR3 length: 17 amino acids. CDR3 DNA sequence: TGCGCCAGCAGCGTGAACACCGGGACAGGGAATAACTATGGCTACACCTTC. It translates to CASSVNTGTGNNYGYTF.

V and J are TRBV28 and TRBJ2-1, with D unresolved. Germline V lookup: CDR1 MDHEN, CDR2 SYDVKM. The CDR3 has 16 residues. Trimming removed 5 bases at V and 9 bases at J, with 23 bases between. The CDR3 loop reads CASSPPRLPFGFEQFF. The CDR3 DNA sequence: TGTGCCAGCAGTCCCCCCCGGCTGCCCTTTGGTTTTGAGCAGTTCTTC.

This chain links TRBV28 with TRBJ2-2; 8 bases are a match to TRBD2. V lost 7 bases to trimming and J lost 5 bases; unmatched junction nucleotides: 6. The CDR3 runs to 14 residues. The germline CDR1 and CDR2 sequences are MDHEN and SYDVKM. The CDR3 is CASKVGRETGELFF. The CDR3 DNA sequence: TGTGCCAGCAAGGTCGGGAGGGAGACCGGGGAGCTGTTTTTT.

The rearrangement joins TRBV28 to TRBJ1-4, with 7 nucleotides matching TRBD1. CDR3 size: 15 residues. Germline loops: CDR1 MDHEN, CDR2 SYDVKM. V was clipped by 4 bases and J by 9 bases; unmatched bases: 11. CDR3: CASSSPAGDRKKLFF. The CDR3 bases are TGTGCCAGCAGTTCCCCCGCAGGGGACAGAAAAAAACTGTTTTTT.

As DNA, the CDR3 is TGTGCCAGCAATAGCGGGAGGGTAGGAGATACGCAGTATTTT. Translation gives CASNSGRVGDTQYF. V usage is TRBV7-2 and J usage is TRBJ2-3; 11 nucleotides match TRBD2. The V and J ends lost 7 bases and 5 bases, in that order; junction bases with no gene match: 5. Per the germline V gene, CDR1 is SGHTA and CDR2 is FQGNSA. This CDR3 spans 14 amino acids.

V and J are TRBV5-1 and TRBJ2-3; 11 nucleotides align to TRBD2. The CDR3 spans 15 residues. J was trimmed by 9 bases and V by 0 bases; bases with no gene match: 6. Looked up from germline, CDR1 is SGHRS and CDR2 is YFSETQ. The CDR3 spells CASSLGTSGLVTQYF. Here the CDR3 DNA reads TGCGCCAGCAGCTTGGGGACTAGCGGGTTGGTGACGCAGTATTTT.

The rearrangement links TRBV18 to TRBJ1-1, with D uncertain. V lost 3 bases and J 1 base, leaving 12 bases between the germline ends. Germline V CDR1 and CDR2: KGHSH, LQKENI. The CDR3 is made up of 15 amino acids. CDR3 sequence: CASSPMETANTEAFF. In DNA form, the CDR3 reads TGTGCCAGCTCACCGATGGAAACGGCGAACACTGAAGCTTTCTTT.

This rearrangement joins TRBV5-1 to TRBJ1-3; TRBD1 aligns across 7 bases. Germline loops: CDR1 SGHRS, CDR2 YFSETQ. V trimming: 0 bases; J trimming: 5 bases; junction bases outside the gene matches: 5. The CDR3 is 15 residues long. The CDR3 here is CASSLGQGGRNTIYF. The CDR3 region has the DNA TGCGCCAGCAGCTTGGGACAGGGAGGGAGAAACACCATATATTTT.

CDR3 DNA: TGTGCCAGCAGGCCGTCTGGGACAGGGGTCGACGAGCAGTACTTC. Translating it yields CASRPSGTGVDEQYF. The chain combines TRBV25-1 with TRBJ2-7, with 10 bases aligning to TRBD1. Germline-derived CDR1 and CDR2 are MGHDK and SYGVNS. The CDR3 extends over 15 amino acids. Losses at the gene ends were 6 bases for V and 5 bases for J; bases not matched to a gene: 10.

The chain uses TRBV7-9 and TRBJ2-1; 11 bases are a match to TRBD1. Germline V gives CDR1 SEHNR, CDR2 FQNEAQ (reference sequence). V was clipped by 5 bases and J by 7 bases; unmatched bases: 7. This CDR3 has 15 residues. This chain's CDR3 is CASSTDRGLGNEQFF. For the CDR3, the DNA is TGTGCCAGCAGCACGGACAGGGGGCTGGGGAATGAGCAGTTCTTC.

There are many counts of this clone. The rearrangement links TRBV2 to TRBJ2-7, with 9 bases identical to TRBD2. After removal of 8 bases from V and 2 bases from J, the junction contained 10 bases not matched to a gene. Germline V gene sequence: CDR1 SNHLY, CDR2 FYNNEI. This CDR3 comprises 15 residues. As DNA, the CDR3 is TGTGCCAGCCCCCGTCAGCGGGAGGCAACCTACGAGCAGTACTTC. Its protein is CASPRQREATYEQYF.

The chain couples TRBV6-5 to TRBJ2-3, with D uncertain. V dropped 7 bases and J dropped 2 bases, with 13 bases sitting between them. The CDR3 has 14 residues. CDR1 and CDR2 (germline): MNHEY, SVGAGI. The CDR3 DNA reads TGTGCCAGCACCCTTGCCCAGGACACAGATACGCAGTATTTT. Translating gives CASTLAQDTDTQYF.

This clone turned up a few times. J is TRBJ1-2 and V is TRBV5-1, with unresolved D. Looked up from germline, CDR1 is SGHRS and CDR2 is YFSETQ. Trimming stripped 4 bases from V and 4 bases from J, with 5 bases between. The CDR3 extends over 11 amino acids. This CDR3 is CASSPIYGYTF. CDR3 bases: TGCGCCAGCAGCCCGATCTATGGCTACACCTTC.

The rearrangement joins TRBV6-5 to TRBJ1-1, with TRBD1 identical over 7 bases. The junction had 8 bases not matched to a gene; V was cut back by 5 bases and J by 5 bases. The germline V gene has CDR1 MNHEY and CDR2 SVGAGI. This CDR3 comprises 14 residues. The CDR3 coding sequence is TGTGCCAGCAGTCCCATAGGGGGCCGGACTGAAGCTTTCTTT. Amino acids: CASSPIGGRTEAFF.

The chain has TRBV7-2 and TRBJ2-7, with a possible D match to TRBD2 (6 bases). Germline CDR1 and CDR2: SGHTA and FQGNSA. The CDR3 is 16 residues long. V was shortened by 5 bases and J by 2 bases, with 19 bases between the two germline ends. The CDR3 DNA is TGTGCCAGCAGCCCGTCCCTCGGCGGGGTGACCTACGAGCAGTACTTC. Amino acid sequence: CASSPSLGGVTYEQYF. The whole variable domain, remainder taken from reference TRBV7-2 and TRBJ2-7, is GAGVSQSPSNKVTEKGKDVELRCDPISGHTALYWYRQSLGQGLEFLIYFQGNSAPDKSGLPSDRFSAERTGGSVSTLTIQRTQQEDSAVYLCASSPSLGGVTYEQYFGPGTRLTVT.

This clone turned up a few times. The chain links TRBV19 to TRBJ1-2; D perhaps matches TRBD1 (5 bases). V was clipped by 7 bases and J by 3 bases, with 15 bases between them. CDR3 length equals 14 residues. Germline V gene data show CDR1 as LNHDA and CDR2 as SQIVND (reference sequence). The CDR3 nucleotides read TGTGCCAGTAACCCGAGAGGGGCAGACTATGGCTACACCTTC. Translated: CASNPRGADYGYTF. Combining the CDR3 with reference TRBV19 and TRBJ1-2 gives the whole variable domain DGGITQSPKYLFRKEGQNVTLSCEQNLNHDAMYWYRQDPGQGLRLIYYSQIVNDFQKGDIAEGYSVSREKKESFPLTVTSAQKNPTAFYLCASNPRGADYGYTFGSGTRLTVV.

CDR3: CAWKRGLHNEQFF. The CDR3 DNA reads as TGTGCCTGGAAACGGGGGCTTCACAATGAGCAGTTCTTC. The rearrangement links TRBV30 to TRBJ2-1, with D tentatively TRBD1 or TRBD2 (6 bases each). The CDR3 extends over 13 amino acids. Germline lookup yields CDR1 GTSNPN and CDR2 SVGIG (reference sequence). Trimming took 4 bases from V and 5 from J, leaving 12 bases between them.